Sequencing of this T cell receptor (beta chain) was carried out in a study of shared clonotypes between healthy human individuals (dated by TCRdb to about 2020). Study-wide context: A few men and two women, aged 18 to 49 years, made up the cohort. For each donor, three plates each were used for CD4 naive and CD4 memory, two plates were used for CD8 naive, and one plate was used for CD8 memory. The study deeply sequenced blood TCR repertoires of about 5 healthy adults to estimate repertoire size and the extent of clonotype sharing between individuals. To increase sequencing depth and limit assay-specific biases, different laboratories used diverse techniques to prepare libraries and sequence TCR repertoires. Between about 0.94 and 10 billion PBMCs per donor were obtained by leukapheresis.

As regards this clone: Its antigen remains unidentified. Per-base quality was not reported, and no clone a single base away is much larger than it. Additional DNA sequences in this sample encode the identical CDR3.

TCR CDR3 regions were amplified from genomic DNA by multiplex PCR using the deep immunoSEQ assay. Extracted genomic DNA from each cell subset was distributed evenly across all wells of several immunoSEQ 96-well plates, and each plate was treated as a replicate. Each replicate PCR for sorted subsets received roughly 200 ng genomic DNA, equal to about 30,000 T cell genomes. Purified libraries were measured with a Qubit 3.0 fluorometer, size-checked on a Bioanalyzer 2100, and measured again with the KAPA Library Quantification kit. Every immunoSEQ 96-well plate was sequenced on a separate single-read 150-cycle Illumina NextSeq 550 flow cell. In the source study's methods: Because the immunoSEQ output included only junctional sequences and no quality scores, the filtering could not be the same as the filtering used for full-length reads. Sequences were annotated with PyIR, a Python wrapper for IgBLAST v1.9, and V/J genes and CDR3 were assigned using IMGT germline references. Any read was removed if the V/J assignment was weak (E-value above 1e-6), the CDR3 was missing, or the read contained stop codons, out-of-frame junctions, or ambiguous translated residues. V3J clonotypes were defined as sequences sharing the same inferred V gene, J gene, and CDR3 amino acid sequence. Percentage overlap between repertoires was calculated by dividing the number of shared unique clonotypes by the size of the smaller repertoire. Repertoire richness was assessed with RTK rarefaction, the Chao1 estimator, and Recon v2.1 estimates of unobserved clonotypes. Generation probabilities for all TCRbeta clonotypes obtained by the gDNA method from several donors were computed using OLGA. TCRdb carries this immuneACCESS record with in-frame sequences only. Its versions omit some clonotypes, under half of them owing to an unresolved V gene in the studies checked, with the rest unexplained. The DNA was the basis for D and trimming; V, J and clone size are from that table. Present in this sample are 1.5 million to 2.5 million clones, 85% to 95% of which were seen just once. Roughly 1% of the sample rests with the top ten.

CD8 naive samples were CD45RO-negative cells positively selected for CCR7, giving a CD45RA+CCR7+ population that excluded TemRA cells. The donors were healthy, HIV-negative adults who had no recently reported acute infections or vaccinations. Every donor was a Caucasian adult living in Nashville, Tennessee, USA. Blood was collected by leukapheresis, and PBMCs were isolated by Ficoll-Histopaque density gradient centrifugation and then cryopreserved in liquid nitrogen vapor phase. Analytical flow cytometry was used to check the purity and quantity of each magnetically sorted T cell population. Genomic DNA was isolated from each sorted fraction and quantified by UV absorbance on a Nanodrop 2000c. Sequences SGDLS (CDR1) and YYNGEE (CDR2) are obtained from the germline V gene. Measured from the cysteine to the phenylalanine, the CDR3 is 14 residues long. The only DNA kept is the CDR3, 42 bases in frame from the first base. Unmatched junction bases come to 3, with V trimmed by 2 bases and J by 2 bases.

What the research found in general, with its limitations: Based on pairwise subsampling, the degree of clonotype sharing among donors was expected to be affected by sequencing depth. Sharing across a handful of donors was observed for around 5% of naive CD4, less than 4% of naive CD8, about 2.3% of memory CD4, and roughly 0.4% of memory CD8 clonotypes. Sampling was restricted to blood, and TCR repertoires in tissues likely differ from the TCR repertoires found in blood. Estimated clonotype richness was generally larger for naive than for memory subsets. Because the study included a small number of donors, the genetic and exposure-history diversity represented was limited. Compared with non-shared clonotypes, the clonotypes found in all four sorted-subset donors had higher generation probabilities. Even with the large sequencing depth, rarefaction of the sorted-subset datasets indicated that sequencing was incomplete.

The chain uses TRBV9 and TRBJ2-5, with 7 middle bases fitting TRBD2. The sequenced sample consisted of naive CD8+ T cells sorted from blood. The label giving this sample's cell subset or site can be read as: CD45RA+CCR7+. The receptor was derived from a man between 18 and 29 years old in good health. The nucleotides read TGTGCCAGCAGCGTCAGCGGGGCTCAAGAGACCCAGTACTTC. It specifies CASSVSGAQETQYF.